This T cell receptor beta chain was found in a study of high-grade serous ovarian cancer treatment subgroups. For the study at large: Samples averaged around 14,000 reads and 7,500 or so unique TCR beta rearrangements.

The CDR3 runs to 16 residues. The V gene's germline CDR1 is MDHEN and CDR2 SYDVKM. V was shortened by 5 bases and J by 4 bases, with 20 bases between the two germline ends. Study-wide points: Tumors within one patient showed repertoire similarity of about 0.11 to 0.85. Higher neoantigen levels went with greater TCR clonal relatedness. Without spatial data, bulk sequencing limits insight into HGSC tumor diversity.

Generated by immunoSEQ multiplex PCR, the TCRdb table keeps only in-frame clones and is missing some. Here the sample spans 9,500 to 15,000 clones, roughly 88% being singletons. About this clone itself: Its antigen remains unidentified.

Tumor samples were taken before definitive surgery or chemotherapy. The receptor was derived from a human donor with high-grade serous ovarian cancer. Sequenced input: tumor tissue. This chain uses TRBV28 with TRBJ1-2; D gene ambiguous. The CDR3 DNA sequence: TGTGCCAGCAGTCCCCCTCGTATAGCGGCCTTCTATGGCTACACCTTC. This codes for CASSPPRIAAFYGYTF.